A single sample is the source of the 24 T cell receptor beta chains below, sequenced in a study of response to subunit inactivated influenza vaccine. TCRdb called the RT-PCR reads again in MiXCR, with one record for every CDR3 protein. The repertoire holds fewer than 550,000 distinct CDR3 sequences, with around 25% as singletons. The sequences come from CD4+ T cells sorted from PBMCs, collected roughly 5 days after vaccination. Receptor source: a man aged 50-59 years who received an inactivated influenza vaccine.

The CDR3 DNA reads as TGTGCCAGCAGCTCCGGGGCCGGTGAGCAGTTCTTC. Translating gives CASSSGAGEQFF. V and J are TRBV7-3 and TRBJ2-1; D may match TRBD1 or TRBD2 (5 bases each). Between the trimmed V and J ends, which lost 4 bases and 9 bases, there was a span of 10 bases. In germline, CDR1 is SGHTA, CDR2 FQGTGA. The CDR3 consists of 12 residues.

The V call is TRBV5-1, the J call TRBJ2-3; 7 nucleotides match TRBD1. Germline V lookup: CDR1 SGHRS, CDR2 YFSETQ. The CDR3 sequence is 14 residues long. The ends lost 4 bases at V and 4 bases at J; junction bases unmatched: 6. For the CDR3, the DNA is TGCGCCAGCAGCAACTCAGGGGGATCAGATACGCAGTATTTT. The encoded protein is CASSNSGGSDTQYF.

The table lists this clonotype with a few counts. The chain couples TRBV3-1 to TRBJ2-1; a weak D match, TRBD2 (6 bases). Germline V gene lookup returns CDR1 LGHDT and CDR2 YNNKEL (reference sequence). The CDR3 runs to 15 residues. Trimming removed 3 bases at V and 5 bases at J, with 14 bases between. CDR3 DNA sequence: TGTGCCAGCAGCCACGCGGGACCGTTTGACAATGAGCAGTTCTTC. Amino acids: CASSHAGPFDNEQFF.

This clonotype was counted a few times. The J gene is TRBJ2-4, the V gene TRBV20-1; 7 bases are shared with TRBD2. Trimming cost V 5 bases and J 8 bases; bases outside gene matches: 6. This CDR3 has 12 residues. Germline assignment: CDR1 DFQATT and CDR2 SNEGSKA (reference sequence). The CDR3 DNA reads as TGCAGTGCTGGGGGGGACGACGACATTCAGTACTTC. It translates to CSAGGDDDIQYF.

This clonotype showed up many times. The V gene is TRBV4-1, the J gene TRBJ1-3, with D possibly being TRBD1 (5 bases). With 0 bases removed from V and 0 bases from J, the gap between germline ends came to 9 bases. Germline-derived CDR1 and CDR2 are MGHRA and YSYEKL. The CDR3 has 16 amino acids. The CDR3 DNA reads TGCGCCAGCAGCCAAGAGGGACCTTACTCTGGAAACACCATATATTTT. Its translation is CASSQEGPYSGNTIYF.

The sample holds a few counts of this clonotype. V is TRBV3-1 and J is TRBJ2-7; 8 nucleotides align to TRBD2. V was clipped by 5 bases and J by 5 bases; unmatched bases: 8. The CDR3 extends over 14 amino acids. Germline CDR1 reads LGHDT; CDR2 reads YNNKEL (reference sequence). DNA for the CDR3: TGTGCCAGCAGCAAAGTAGCGGGAACGCACGAGCAGTACTTC. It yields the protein CASSKVAGTHEQYF.

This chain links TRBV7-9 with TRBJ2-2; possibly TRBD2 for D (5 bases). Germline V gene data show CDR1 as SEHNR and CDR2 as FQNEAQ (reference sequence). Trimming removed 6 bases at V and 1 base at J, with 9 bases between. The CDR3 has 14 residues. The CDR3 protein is CASREALNTGELFF. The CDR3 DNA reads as TGTGCCAGCAGGGAGGCCTTGAACACCGGGGAGCTGTTTTTT.

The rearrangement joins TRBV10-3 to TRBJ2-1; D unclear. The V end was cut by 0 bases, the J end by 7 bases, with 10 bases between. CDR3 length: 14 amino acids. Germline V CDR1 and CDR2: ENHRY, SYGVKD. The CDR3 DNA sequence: TGTGCCATCAGTGAGTCAAAGACCCTGAATGAGCAGTTCTTC. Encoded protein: CAISESKTLNEQFF.

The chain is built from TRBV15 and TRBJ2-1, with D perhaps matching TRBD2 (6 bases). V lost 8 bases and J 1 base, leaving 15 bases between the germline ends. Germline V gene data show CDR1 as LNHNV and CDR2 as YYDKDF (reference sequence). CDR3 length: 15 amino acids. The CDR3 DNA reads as TGTGCCACCGGGAGCGTCAGCGGGTCCTACAATGAGCAGTTCTTC. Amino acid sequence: CATGSVSGSYNEQFF.

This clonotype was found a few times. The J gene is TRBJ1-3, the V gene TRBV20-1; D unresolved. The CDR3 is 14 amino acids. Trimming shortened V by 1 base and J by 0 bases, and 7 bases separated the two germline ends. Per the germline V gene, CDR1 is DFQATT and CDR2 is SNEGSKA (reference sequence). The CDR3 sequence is CSARAGDSGNTIYF. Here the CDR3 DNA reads TGCAGTGCTAGAGCCGGGGACTCTGGAAACACCATATATTTT.

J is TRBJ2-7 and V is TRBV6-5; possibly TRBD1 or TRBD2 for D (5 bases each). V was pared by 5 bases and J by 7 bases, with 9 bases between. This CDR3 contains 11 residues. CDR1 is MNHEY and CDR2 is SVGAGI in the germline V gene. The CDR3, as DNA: TGTGCCAGCAGTCAGGGACCGGAGCAGTACTTC. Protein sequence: CASSQGPEQYF.

The CDR3 loop is CATSRVGAGGPDTQYF. The CDR3, as DNA: TGTGCCACCAGCAGAGTCGGAGCGGGGGGACCAGATACGCAGTATTTT. J is TRBJ2-3 and V is TRBV15, with TRBD2 matching over 9 bases. The junction had 6 bases not matched to a gene; V was cut back by 1 base and J by 4 bases. This CDR3 contains 16 residues. Germline CDR1 is LNHNV and CDR2 is YYDKDF (reference sequence).

CDR3 sequence reads: CASSSSGTYSPLHF. The CDR3 region has the DNA TGTGCCAGCAGTTCTTCAGGCACTTATTCACCCCTCCACTTT. V usage is TRBV6-5 and J usage is TRBJ1-6; no firm D call. The germline gives CDR1 MNHEY, CDR2 SVGAGI. Between the trimmed V and J ends, which lost 4 bases and 8 bases, there was a span of 12 bases. This CDR3 has 14 amino acids.

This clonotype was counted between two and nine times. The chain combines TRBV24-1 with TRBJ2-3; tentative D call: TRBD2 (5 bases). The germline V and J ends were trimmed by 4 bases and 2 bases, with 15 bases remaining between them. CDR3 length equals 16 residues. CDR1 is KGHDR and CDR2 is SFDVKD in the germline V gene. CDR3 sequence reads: CATSDPSPGYTDTQYF. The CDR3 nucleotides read TGTGCCACCAGTGACCCCTCGCCGGGATACACAGATACGCAGTATTTT.

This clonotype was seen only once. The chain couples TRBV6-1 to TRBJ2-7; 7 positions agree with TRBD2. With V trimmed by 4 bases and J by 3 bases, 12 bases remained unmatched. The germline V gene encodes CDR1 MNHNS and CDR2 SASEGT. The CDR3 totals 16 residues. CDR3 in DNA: TGTGCCAGCAGTGGTGAGTTCTGGGGGGGAAGCTACGAGCAGTACTTC. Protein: CASSGEFWGGSYEQYF.

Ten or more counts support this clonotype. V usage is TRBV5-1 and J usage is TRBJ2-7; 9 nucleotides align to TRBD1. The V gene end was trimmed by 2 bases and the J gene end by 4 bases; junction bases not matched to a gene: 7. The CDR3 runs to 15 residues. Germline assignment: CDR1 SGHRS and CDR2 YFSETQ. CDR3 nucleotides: TGCGCCAGCAGCTTACAGACAGGGGGTCTTTACGAGCAGTACTTC. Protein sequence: CASSLQTGGLYEQYF.

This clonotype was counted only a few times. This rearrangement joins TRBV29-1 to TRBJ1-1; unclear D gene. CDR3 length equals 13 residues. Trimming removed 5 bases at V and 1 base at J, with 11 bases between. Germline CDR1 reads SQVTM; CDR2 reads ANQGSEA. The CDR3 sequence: CSVLSTWNTEAFF. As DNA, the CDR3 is TGCAGCGTTCTCTCTACTTGGAACACTGAAGCTTTCTTT.

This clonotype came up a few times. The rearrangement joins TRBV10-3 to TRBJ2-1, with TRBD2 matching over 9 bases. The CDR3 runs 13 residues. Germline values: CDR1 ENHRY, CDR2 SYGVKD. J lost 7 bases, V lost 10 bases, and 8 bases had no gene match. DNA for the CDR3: TGTGCCACCACCCTAGCGGGACAAAATGAGCAGTTCTTC. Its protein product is CATTLAGQNEQFF.

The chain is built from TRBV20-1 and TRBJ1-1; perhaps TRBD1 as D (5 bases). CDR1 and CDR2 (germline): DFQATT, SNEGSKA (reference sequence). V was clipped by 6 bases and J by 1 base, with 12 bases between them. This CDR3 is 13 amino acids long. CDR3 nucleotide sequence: TGCAGTGCGCAAATTACAGGGAACACTGAAGCTTTCTTT. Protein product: CSAQITGNTEAFF.

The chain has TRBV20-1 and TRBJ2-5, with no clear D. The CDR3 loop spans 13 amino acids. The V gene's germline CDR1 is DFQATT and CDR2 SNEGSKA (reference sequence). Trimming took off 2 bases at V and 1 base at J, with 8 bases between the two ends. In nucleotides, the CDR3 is TGCAGTGCTAGACTCGGGCCCCAAGAGACCCAGTACTTC. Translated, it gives CSARLGPQETQYF.

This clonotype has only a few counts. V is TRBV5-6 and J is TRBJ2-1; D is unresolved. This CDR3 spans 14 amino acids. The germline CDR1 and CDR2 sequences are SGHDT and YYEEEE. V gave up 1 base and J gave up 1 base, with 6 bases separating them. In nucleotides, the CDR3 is TGTGCCAGCAGCTTGCCCAGTTCCTACAATGAGCAGTTCTTC. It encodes CASSLPSSYNEQFF.

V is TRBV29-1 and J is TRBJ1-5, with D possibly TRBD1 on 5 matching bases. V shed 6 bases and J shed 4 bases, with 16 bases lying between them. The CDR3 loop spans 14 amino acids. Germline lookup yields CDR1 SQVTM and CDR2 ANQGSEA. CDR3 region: CSVRGTDPNQPQHF. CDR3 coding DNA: TGCAGCGTCCGCGGGACGGACCCTAATCAGCCCCAGCATTTT.

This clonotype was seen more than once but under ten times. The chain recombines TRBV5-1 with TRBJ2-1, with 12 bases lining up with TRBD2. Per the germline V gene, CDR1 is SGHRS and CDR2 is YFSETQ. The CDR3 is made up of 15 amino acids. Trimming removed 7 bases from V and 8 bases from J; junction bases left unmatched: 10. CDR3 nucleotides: TGCGCCAGCGAACGACTAGCGGGAGCAGGGGATGAGCAGTTCTTC. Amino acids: CASERLAGAGDEQFF.

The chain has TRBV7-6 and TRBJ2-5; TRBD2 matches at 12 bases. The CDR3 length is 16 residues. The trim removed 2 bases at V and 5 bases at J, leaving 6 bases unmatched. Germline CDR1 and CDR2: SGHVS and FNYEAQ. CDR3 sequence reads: CASSLLAGGPFETQYF. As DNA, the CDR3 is TGTGCCAGCAGCTTACTAGCGGGGGGGCCGTTTGAGACCCAGTACTTC.